The rows below give T cell receptor beta chains drawn from one sample of a study of T cell responses to AZD1222 COVID-19 vaccine. TCRdb's table, derived via immunoSEQ multiplex PCR, lists solely in-frame clones and lacks some. Of 150,000 to 200,000 clones in the sample, roughly 93% were seen once. Sequenced here: peripheral blood, sampled on day 0 of AZD1222 vaccination. All receptors derive from an adult in good health. CDR3s include the opening cysteine and the closing phenylalanine or tryptophan. The D gene is left open where the match is weak. Clone sizes are given selectively: once, few, many, or a class where the clone is expanded.

clone_size: once; v_call: TRBV7-8; d_call: TRBD1; j_call: TRBJ2-1; cdr3_aa: CASSLERTGHNEQFF; cdr3_nt: TGTGCCAGCAGCTTAGAAAGGACAGGGCACAATGAGCAGTTCTTC
clone_size: once; v_call: TRBV6-5; d_call: NA; j_call: TRBJ1-6; cdr3_aa: CAAILREGLNSPLHF; cdr3_nt: TGTGCCGCGATCTTGCGGGAAGGTTTGAATTCACCCCTCCACTTT
clone_size: NA; v_call: TRBV19; d_call: NA; j_call: TRBJ2-7; cdr3_aa: CASSTPGQTSYEQYF; cdr3_nt: TGTGCCAGTAGTACCCCGGGACAAACCTCCTACGAGCAGTACTTC
clone_size: NA; v_call: TRBV4-1; d_call: NA; j_call: TRBJ2-2; cdr3_aa: CASSPLDTNTGELFF; cdr3_nt: TGCGCCAGCAGCCCGCTGGACACCAACACCGGGGAGCTGTTTTTT
clone_size: NA; v_call: TRBV15; d_call: NA; j_call: TRBJ2-3; cdr3_aa: CATSRRDLGNTQYF; cdr3_nt: TGTGCCACCAGCAGGCGGGACCTCGGGAATACGCAGTATTTT
clone_size: NA; v_call: TRBV7-2; d_call: TRBD1; j_call: TRBJ1-2; cdr3_aa: CASSLAPNRGYGYTF; cdr3_nt: TGTGCCAGCAGCTTAGCTCCGAACAGGGGCTATGGCTACACCTTC
clone_size: NA; v_call: TRBV12-3/TRBV12-4; d_call: TRBD1; j_call: TRBJ1-1; cdr3_aa: CASSFDREWEAFF; cdr3_nt: TGTGCCAGCAGTTTCGACAGGGAGTGGGAAGCTTTCTTT
clone_size: NA; v_call: TRBV11-2; d_call: TRBD1; j_call: TRBJ1-6; cdr3_aa: CASSLRGQGIFYSPLHF; cdr3_nt: TGTGCCAGCAGCCTTCGGGGACAGGGTATCTTTTATTCACCCCTCCACTTT
clone_size: NA; v_call: TRBV12-3/TRBV12-4; d_call: TRBD1; j_call: TRBJ1-1; cdr3_aa: CASRKTGLPEAFF; cdr3_nt: TGTGCCAGCAGAAAGACAGGGTTACCTGAAGCTTTCTTT
clone_size: once; v_call: TRBV7-9; d_call: NA; j_call: TRBJ2-7; cdr3_aa: CASSPSVGTQYF; cdr3_nt: TGTGCCAGCAGCCCCTCGGTGGGAACCCAGTACTTC
clone_size: NA; v_call: TRBV2; d_call: NA; j_call: TRBJ1-6; cdr3_aa: CASRVNRVRGGSPLHF; cdr3_nt: TGTGCCAGCAGGGTTAACAGGGTTAGGGGGGGATCACCCCTCCACTTT
clone_size: NA; v_call: TRBV18; d_call: TRBD1; j_call: TRBJ1-4; cdr3_aa: CASSRQGGRSNEKLFF; cdr3_nt: TGTGCCAGCTCACGACAGGGAGGCCGGTCTAATGAAAAACTGTTTTTT
clone_size: NA; v_call: TRBV2; d_call: NA; j_call: TRBJ1-2; cdr3_aa: CASSGDSLFSDGYTF; cdr3_nt: TGTGCCAGCAGTGGCGACAGTCTCTTTTCCGATGGCTACACCTTC
clone_size: NA; v_call: TRBV6-6; d_call: TRBD1; j_call: TRBJ1-3; cdr3_aa: CASSQSGQANSGNTIYF; cdr3_nt: TGTGCCAGCAGTCAGTCCGGACAGGCAAACTCTGGAAACACCATATATTTT
clone_size: NA; v_call: TRBV6-1; d_call: NA; j_call: TRBJ1-6; cdr3_aa: CASSEERNSPLHF; cdr3_nt: TGTGCCAGCAGTGAAGAACGGAATTCACCCCTCCACTTT
clone_size: NA; v_call: TRBV9; d_call: NA; j_call: TRBJ1-5; cdr3_aa: CASSVGAANQPQHF; cdr3_nt: TGTGCCAGCAGCGTAGGAGCAGCAAATCAGCCCCAGCATTTT
clone_size: NA; v_call: TRBV7-2; d_call: TRBD2; j_call: TRBJ2-2; cdr3_aa: CASTPSLAGGDTGELFF; cdr3_nt: TGTGCCAGCACCCCTTCTCTAGCGGGGGGTGACACCGGGGAGCTGTTTTTT
clone_size: NA; v_call: TRBV5-1; d_call: NA; j_call: TRBJ1-2; cdr3_aa: CASSLGLRRYGYTF; cdr3_nt: TGCGCCAGCAGCTTGGGATTGAGACGCTATGGCTACACCTTC
clone_size: NA; v_call: TRBV14; d_call: NA; j_call: TRBJ2-1; cdr3_aa: CASSQGTPTYNEQFF; cdr3_nt: TGTGCCAGCAGCCAAGGGACTCCGACCTACAATGAGCAGTTCTTC
clone_size: NA; v_call: TRBV5-5; d_call: NA; j_call: TRBJ1-5; cdr3_aa: CASSFLGFGDQPQHF; cdr3_nt: TGTGCCAGCAGCTTTTTAGGGTTTGGAGATCAGCCCCAGCATTTT
clone_size: NA; v_call: TRBV4-3; d_call: NA; j_call: TRBJ2-2; cdr3_aa: CASSQDTGLGELFF; cdr3_nt: TGCGCCAGCAGCCAAGATACGGGTTTGGGGGAGCTGTTTTTT
clone_size: once; v_call: TRBV7-6; d_call: NA; j_call: TRBJ1-3; cdr3_aa: CASSLGGRSGNTIYF; cdr3_nt: TGTGCCAGCAGCTTAGGAGGGCGCTCTGGAAACACCATATATTTT
clone_size: NA; v_call: TRBV9; d_call: TRBD2; j_call: TRBJ2-1; cdr3_aa: CASSGRGGRNEQFF; cdr3_nt: TGTGCCAGCAGCGGACGCGGGGGGAGGAATGAGCAGTTCTTC
clone_size: NA; v_call: TRBV5-1; d_call: NA; j_call: TRBJ2-7; cdr3_aa: CASSLSGDHLGEQYF; cdr3_nt: TGCGCCAGCAGCTTGTCAGGGGACCATCTTGGGGAGCAGTACTTC
clone_size: NA; v_call: TRBV3-1/TRBV3-2; d_call: TRBD1; j_call: TRBJ1-6; cdr3_aa: CASRWDRNNSPLHF; cdr3_nt: TGTGCCAGCAGATGGGACAGAAATAATTCACCCCTCCACTTT
clone_size: few; v_call: TRBV19; d_call: NA; j_call: TRBJ2-7; cdr3_aa: CASSTTRESHYEQYF; cdr3_nt: TGTGCCAGTAGTACTACTCGGGAATCACACTACGAGCAGTACTTC
clone_size: NA; v_call: TRBV6-5; d_call: NA; j_call: TRBJ1-4; cdr3_aa: CASSRPGGVRQLFF; cdr3_nt: TGTGCCAGCAGCCGTCCCGGAGGAGTGCGGCAACTGTTTTTT
clone_size: NA; v_call: TRBV2; d_call: NA; j_call: TRBJ2-5; cdr3_aa: CASRGTFRQTQYF; cdr3_nt: TGTGCCAGCAGAGGGACTTTCCGTCAGACCCAGTACTTC
clone_size: NA; v_call: TRBV5-6; d_call: NA; j_call: TRBJ1-6; cdr3_aa: CASSLRGINSPLHF; cdr3_nt: TGTGCCAGCAGCTTAAGGGGAATAAATTCACCCCTCCACTTT
clone_size: NA; v_call: TRBV7-2; d_call: TRBD1; j_call: TRBJ1-4; cdr3_aa: CASSLETGFNEKLFF; cdr3_nt: TGTGCCAGCAGCTTAGAGACAGGGTTTAATGAAAAACTGTTTTTT
clone_size: NA; v_call: TRBV7-9; d_call: NA; j_call: TRBJ2-5; cdr3_aa: CASSSKEQGGWQETQYF; cdr3_nt: TGTGCCAGCAGCTCAAAAGAACAGGGTGGATGGCAAGAGACCCAGTACTTC